This TCR beta chain was recorded in a study of T cells in Graves' hyperthyroidism and ophthalmopathy. Across the whole study: Peripheral blood was drawn at first diagnosis, prior to all treatment. Overall study results and limits: Separation of ophthalmopathy from stable hyperthyroidism was achieved by a 13 V-J model.

This clonotype came up a few times. As yet, its antigen is unknown. The CDR3 loop spans 13 amino acids. Trimming shortened V by 5 bases and J by 8 bases, and 15 bases separated the two germline ends. Germline V gene sequence: CDR1 MNHEY, CDR2 SMNVEV (reference sequence). The investigators amplified TCR beta CDR3 regions from RNA transcripts. An initial round of RT-PCR targeting the TCR CDR3 relied on the HTBI primer set. One entry per CDR3 protein, called by TCRdb with MiXCR from the multiplex PCR reads. The sample includes 650,000 to 700,000 distinct CDR3 sequences, roughly 17% of them seen just once.

The chain couples TRBV27 to TRBJ1-2; a possible D gene is TRBD1 (6 bases). The specimen was blood. The TCR sequence derives from a middle-aged man with Graves' hyperthyroidism. CDR3 DNA sequence: TGTGCCAGCAGTCAGACAGGAGGAAGAGGCTACACCTTC. It codes for CASSQTGGRGYTF.